The rows below give T cell receptor beta chains drawn from one sample of a study of OX40 agonist ivuxolimab in advanced cancers. Produced via immunoSEQ multiplex PCR; TCRdb's table is partial and in-frame only. Of 65,000 to 90,000 clones detected, roughly 86% appear once; the ten largest clones hold 5%. The sample in question was CD4+ or CD8+ T cells sorted from blood, obtained in a trial of the OX40 agonist ivuxolimab. Receptors originate from an adult with an advanced solid tumor such as melanoma, head and neck, liver or kidney cancer. Both conserved end residues are part of each CDR3. D genes are given only for firm matches. Size is stated for part of the rows, as once, few or many counts, or as a class when the clone is expanded.

abundance	j_gene	v_gene	d_gene	CDR3aa	CDR3nt
NA	TRBJ2-5	TRBV28	TRBD2	CASSLAGVMETQYF	TGTGCCAGCAGTCTAGCGGGAGTCATGGAGACCCAGTACTTC
NA	TRBJ2-7	TRBV5-6	TRBD1	CASSIKGAYEQYF	TGTGCCAGCAGCATAAAGGGGGCTTACGAGCAGTACTTC
once	TRBJ1-1	TRBV28	NA	CASSPRGSEAFF	TGTGCCAGCAGTCCCAGGGGAAGTGAAGCTTTCTTT
NA	TRBJ2-3	TRBV4-2	NA	CASSQDSLAQTDTQYF	TGTGCCAGCAGCCAAGATAGCCTAGCGCAAACAGATACGCAGTATTTT
NA	TRBJ2-1	TRBV2	NA	CASLRGVTYNEQFF	TGTGCCAGCCTGAGGGGGGTCACCTACAATGAGCAGTTCTTC
NA	TRBJ2-2	TRBV6-1	TRBD1	CATGRGRGTGELFF	TGTGCCACAGGAAGGGGGCGAGGCACCGGGGAGCTGTTTTTT
NA	TRBJ2-5	TRBV15	TRBD1	CATSRLRGQTFQETQYF	TGTGCCACCAGCAGGCTACGGGGACAGACATTCCAAGAGACCCAGTACTTC
NA	TRBJ2-4	TRBV28	NA	CASSQGSFAKNIQYF	TGTGCCAGCAGTCAGGGGTCGTTCGCCAAAAACATTCAGTACTTC
NA	TRBJ2-7	TRBV12-5	NA	CASGSGHEQYF	TGTGCTAGTGGATCAGGCCACGAGCAGTACTTC
NA	TRBJ2-2	TRBV10-3	TRBD1	CAISGKGQLVGGELFF	TGTGCCATCAGTGGAAAGGGACAGCTCGTGGGCGGGGAGCTGTTTTTT
NA	TRBJ2-7	TRBV6-1	NA	CASLGWSGYEQYF	TGTGCCAGCCTGGGTTGGTCGGGCTACGAGCAGTACTTC
NA	TRBJ2-7	TRBV18	TRBD1	CASSPRDRGLYEQYF	TGTGCCAGCTCACCGCGGGACAGGGGATTGTACGAGCAGTACTTC
NA	TRBJ2-5	TRBV7-6	TRBD2	CASSFQGGETQYF	TGTGCCAGCAGCTTCCAGGGAGGGGAGACCCAGTACTTC
NA	TRBJ2-3	TRBV4-1	NA	CASSQGGVGTDTQYF	TGCGCCAGCAGCCAAGGTGGGGTGGGGACAGATACGCAGTATTTT
NA	TRBJ2-1	TRBV20-1	NA	CSARVWDEQFF	TGCAGTGCTAGAGTGTGGGATGAGCAGTTCTTC